The entry that follows covers one T cell receptor beta chain sequence. Its specificity is not known. The protocol was immunoSEQ multiplex PCR, while the TCRdb copy is restricted to in-frame clones and leaves out a portion. The table has 30,000 to 40,000 clones, nearly 95% seen once. The record originates from a study of circulating and synovial CD4+ cells in juvenile arthritis. Study-level points and caveats: These blood cells shared more CDR3 sequences with synovium than bulk blood. Circulating pathogenic-like and bulk T cells looked alike by Vbeta family usage. Some such blood samples were as oligoclonal as synovium. Bulk blood CD4 samples held at least an order of magnitude more or fewer genomes than CPL.

The V gene's germline CDR1 is SGHRS and CDR2 YFSETQ. The V segment lost 0 bases and the J segment 0 bases; nucleotides outside the gene matches: 3. CDR3 length: 16 amino acids. This clonotype originated in a human donor with juvenile idiopathic arthritis. Sequences were obtained from CD4+ T cells from blood. This chain uses TRBV5-1 with TRBJ2-1; 7 nucleotides agree with TRBD2. CDR3 amino acids: CASSLDGGGSYNEQFF. CDR3 coding DNA: TGCGCCAGCAGCTTGGACGGCGGGGGCTCCTACAATGAGCAGTTCTTC.